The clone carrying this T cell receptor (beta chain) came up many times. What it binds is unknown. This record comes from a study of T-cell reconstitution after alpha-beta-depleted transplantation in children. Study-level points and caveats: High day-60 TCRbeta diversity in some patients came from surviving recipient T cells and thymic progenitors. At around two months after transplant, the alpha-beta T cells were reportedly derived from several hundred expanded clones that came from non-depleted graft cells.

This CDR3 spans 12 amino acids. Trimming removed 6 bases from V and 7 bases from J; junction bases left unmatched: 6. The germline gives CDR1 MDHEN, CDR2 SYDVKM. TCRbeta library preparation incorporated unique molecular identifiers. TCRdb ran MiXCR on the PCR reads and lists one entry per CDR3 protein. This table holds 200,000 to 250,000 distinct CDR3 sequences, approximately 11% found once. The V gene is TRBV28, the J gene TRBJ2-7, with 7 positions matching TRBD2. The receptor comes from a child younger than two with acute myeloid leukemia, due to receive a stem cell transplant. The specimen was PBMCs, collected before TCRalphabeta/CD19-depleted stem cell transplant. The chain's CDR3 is CASRGWDYEQYF. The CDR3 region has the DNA TGTGCCAGCAGGGGATGGGACTATGAGCAGTACTTC.